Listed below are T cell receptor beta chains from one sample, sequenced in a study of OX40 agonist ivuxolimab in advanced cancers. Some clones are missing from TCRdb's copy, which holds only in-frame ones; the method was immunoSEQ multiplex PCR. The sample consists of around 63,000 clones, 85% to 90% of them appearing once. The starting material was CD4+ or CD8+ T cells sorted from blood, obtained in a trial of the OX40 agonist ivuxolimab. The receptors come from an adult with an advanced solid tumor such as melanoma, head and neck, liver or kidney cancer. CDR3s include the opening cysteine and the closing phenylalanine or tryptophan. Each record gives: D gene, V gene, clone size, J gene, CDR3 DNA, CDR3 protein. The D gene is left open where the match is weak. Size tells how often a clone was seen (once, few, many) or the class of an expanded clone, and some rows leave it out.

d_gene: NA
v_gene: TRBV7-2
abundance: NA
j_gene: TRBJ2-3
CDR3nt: TGTGCCAGCAGCTTCGAGGGGGGGGGCACAGATACGCAGTATTTT
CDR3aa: CASSFEGGGTDTQYF

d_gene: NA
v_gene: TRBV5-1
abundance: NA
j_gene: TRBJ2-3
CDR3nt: TGCGCCAGCTCCCAAGACGGGAGTACAGATACGCAGTATTTT
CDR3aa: CASSQDGSTDTQYF

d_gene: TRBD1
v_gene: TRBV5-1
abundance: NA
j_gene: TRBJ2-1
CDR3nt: TGCGCCAGCAGCTTACAGGGGAGCTCCTACAATGAGCAGTTCTTC
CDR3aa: CASSLQGSSYNEQFF

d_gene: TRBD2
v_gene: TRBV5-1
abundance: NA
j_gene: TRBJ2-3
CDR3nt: TGCGCCAGCAGCTTGGCCGCTAGCGGGGGGGCAACAGATACGCAGTATTTT
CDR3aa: CASSLAASGGATDTQYF

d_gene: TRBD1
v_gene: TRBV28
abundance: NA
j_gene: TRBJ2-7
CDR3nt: TGTGCCAGCAGCTCGCCGGGACAGGCCCCCTACGAGCAGTACTTC
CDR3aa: CASSSPGQAPYEQYF

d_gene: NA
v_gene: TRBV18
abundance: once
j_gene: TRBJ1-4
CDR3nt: TGTGCCAGCTCACCACCTCCCCCGTTAGAAAAACTGTTTTTT
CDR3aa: CASSPPPPLEKLFF

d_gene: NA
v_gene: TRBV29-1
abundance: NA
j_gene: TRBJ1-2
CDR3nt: TGCAGCGTTGAGGCCGGGGACCGTTATGGCTACACCTTC
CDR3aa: CSVEAGDRYGYTF

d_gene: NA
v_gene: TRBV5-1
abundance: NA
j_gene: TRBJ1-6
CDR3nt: TGCGCCAGCAGCTTGGACTATAATTCACCCCTCCACTTT
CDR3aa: CASSLDYNSPLHF

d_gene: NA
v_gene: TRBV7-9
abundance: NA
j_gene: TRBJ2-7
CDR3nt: TGTGCCAGCAGCTTAGGTGACAGGCCCTACGAGCAGTACTTC
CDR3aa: CASSLGDRPYEQYF

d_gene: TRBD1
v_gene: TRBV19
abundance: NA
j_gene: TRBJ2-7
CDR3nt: TGTGCCAGTAGTGTGGGACAGGGAGCCTACGAGCAGTACTTC
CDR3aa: CASSVGQGAYEQYF

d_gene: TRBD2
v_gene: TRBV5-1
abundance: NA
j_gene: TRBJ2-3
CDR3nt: TGCGCCAGCAGCCCGTGGGGACTAGCTGGAGATACGCAGTATTTT
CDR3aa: CASSPWGLAGDTQYF

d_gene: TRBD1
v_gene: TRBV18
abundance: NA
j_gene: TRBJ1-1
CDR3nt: TGTGCCAGCTCACCGACAGGGGGCCTCACTGAAGCTTTCTTT
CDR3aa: CASSPTGGLTEAFF

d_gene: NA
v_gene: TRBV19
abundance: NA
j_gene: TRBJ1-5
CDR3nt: TGTGCCAGTAGTACTGCAATGGGCAATCAGCCCCAGCATTTT
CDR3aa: CASSTAMGNQPQHF

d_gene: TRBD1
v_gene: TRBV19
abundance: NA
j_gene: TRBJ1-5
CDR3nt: TGTGCCAGTAGTCCAGGACAGGGGGCTTATAGCAATCAGCCCCAGCATTTT
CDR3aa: CASSPGQGAYSNQPQHF

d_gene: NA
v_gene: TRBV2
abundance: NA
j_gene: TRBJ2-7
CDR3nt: TGTGCCAGCACGTCCAGGGCCTACGAGCAGTACTTC
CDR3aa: CASTSRAYEQYF

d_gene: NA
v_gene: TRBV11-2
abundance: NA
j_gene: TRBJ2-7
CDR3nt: TGTGCCAGCAGCTCTCAAAGATACGAGCAGTACTTC
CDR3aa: CASSSQRYEQYF

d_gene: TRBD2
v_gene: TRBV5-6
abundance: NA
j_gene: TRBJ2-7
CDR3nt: TGTGCCAGCAGCCCCGGACTAGCTGGGGAGCAGTACTTC
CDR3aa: CASSPGLAGEQYF

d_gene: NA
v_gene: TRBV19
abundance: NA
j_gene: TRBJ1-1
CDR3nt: TGTGCCAGTAAACAGGGTGGCACTGAAGCTTTCTTT
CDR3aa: CASKQGGTEAFF

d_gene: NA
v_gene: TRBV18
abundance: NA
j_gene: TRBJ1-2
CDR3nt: TGTGCCAGCTCACTAACCCCTGGAGGCATCTTCTATGGCTACACCTTC
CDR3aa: CASSLTPGGIFYGYTF

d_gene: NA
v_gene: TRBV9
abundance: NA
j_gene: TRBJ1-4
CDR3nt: TGTGCCAGCAGCGTAATGGGGCCTAATGAAAAACTGTTTTTT
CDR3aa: CASSVMGPNEKLFF

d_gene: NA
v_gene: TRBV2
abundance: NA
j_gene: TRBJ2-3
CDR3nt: TGTGCCAGCATTAGGGACGCCGGCACAGATACGCAGTATTTT
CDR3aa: CASIRDAGTDTQYF

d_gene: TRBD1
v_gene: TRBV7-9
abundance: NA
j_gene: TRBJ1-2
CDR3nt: TGTGCCAGCAGCTCTTGGACAGGGTCCAACTATGGCTACACCTTC
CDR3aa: CASSSWTGSNYGYTF

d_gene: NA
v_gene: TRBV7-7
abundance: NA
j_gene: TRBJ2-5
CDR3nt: TGTGCTAGCAGCACCATAGGGGGCCAAGAGACCCAGTACTTC
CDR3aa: CASSTIGGQETQYF

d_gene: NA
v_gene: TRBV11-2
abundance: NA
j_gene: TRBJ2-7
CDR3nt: TGTGCCAGCAGCTTGTTCGGGACGTACGAGCAGTACTTC
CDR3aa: CASSLFGTYEQYF

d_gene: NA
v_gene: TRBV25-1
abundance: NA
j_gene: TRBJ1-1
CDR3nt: TGTGCCAGCAGTATAGCAGGACCCACTGAAGCTTTCTTT
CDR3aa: CASSIAGPTEAFF

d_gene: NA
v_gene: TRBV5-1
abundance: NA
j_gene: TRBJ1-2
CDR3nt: TGCGCCAGCAGCTCGGTCGTAGACTATGGCTACACCTTC
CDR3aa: CASSSVVDYGYTF

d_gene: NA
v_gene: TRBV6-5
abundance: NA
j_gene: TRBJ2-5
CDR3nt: TGTGCCAGCAGTTACTCCCCCACGAATCAAGAGACCCAGTACTTC
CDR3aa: CASSYSPTNQETQYF

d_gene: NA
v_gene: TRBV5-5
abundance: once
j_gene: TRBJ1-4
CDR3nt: TGTGCCAGCAGCTTGAGATCAGGGAATAATGAAAAACTGTTTTTT
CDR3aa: CASSLRSGNNEKLFF

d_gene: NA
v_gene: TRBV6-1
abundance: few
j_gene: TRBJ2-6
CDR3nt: TGTGCCAGCATAAATACAGGGTCTGGGGCCAACGTCCTGACTTTC
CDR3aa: CASINTGSGANVLTF